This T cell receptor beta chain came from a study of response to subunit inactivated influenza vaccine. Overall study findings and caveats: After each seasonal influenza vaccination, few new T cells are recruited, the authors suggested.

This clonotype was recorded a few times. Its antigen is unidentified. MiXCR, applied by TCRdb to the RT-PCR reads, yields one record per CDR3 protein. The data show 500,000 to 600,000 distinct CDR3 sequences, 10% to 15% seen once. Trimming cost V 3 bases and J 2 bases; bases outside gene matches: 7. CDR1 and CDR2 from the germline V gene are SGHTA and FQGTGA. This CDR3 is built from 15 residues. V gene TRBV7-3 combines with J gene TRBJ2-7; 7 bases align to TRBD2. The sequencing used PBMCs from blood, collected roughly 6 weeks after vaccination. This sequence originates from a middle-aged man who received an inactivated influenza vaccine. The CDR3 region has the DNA TGTGCCAGCAGCTTCCAAAGCGGGAAAACCTACGAGCAGTACTTC. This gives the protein CASSFQSGKTYEQYF.